This TCR beta chain appears in the sequencing data of a study of early T cells in non-severe SARS-CoV-2 infection. A few counts support this clonotype. The CDR3 totals 13 residues. Losses at the gene ends were 4 bases for V and 12 bases for J; bases not matched to a gene: 12. The germline V gene encodes CDR1 DFQATT and CDR2 SNEGSKA (reference sequence). TCRdb reanalysed the 5' RACE reads using MiXCR and keeps one entry per CDR3 protein. The sample includes 87,000 or so distinct CDR3 sequences, 9% to 15% of them seen just once. The specimen sequenced was whole blood. This sequence was found in an adult who was a healthcare worker with PCR-confirmed SARS-CoV-2 infection or an uninfected control (not recorded which). The chain uses TRBV20-1 and TRBJ2-3, with 8 bases fitting TRBD2. In nucleotides, the CDR3 is TGCAGTGCTATTGGTACCAGCAGCGGGAGCCAGTATTTT. Translated, it gives CSAIGTSSGSQYF.